These 14 T cell receptor beta chains came from one sample sequenced in a study of PD-1 blockade in classical Hodgkin lymphoma. Every patient relapsed after autologous stem cell transplantation, and brentuximab vedotin exposure varied. The assay was immunoSEQ multiplex PCR, and TCRdb's table has in-frame clones only and misses some. This sample has some 90,000 clones; 92% occur once, and the top ten carry over 2.5%. This sample comprised peripheral blood mononuclear cells (PBMCs), obtained before the second cycle of nivolumab. The receptors were gathered from a human donor with classical Hodgkin lymphoma.

The rearrangement joins TRBV4-1 to TRBJ2-7; D is unclear. This CDR3 has 15 amino acids. Germline assignment: CDR1 MGHRA and CDR2 YSYEKL. Deletions cut 0 bases from V and 7 bases from J, with 16 bases between. The CDR3 nucleotides are TGCGCCAGCAGCCAAGAAGTAAGTATCGGCGGTGAGCAGTACTTC. Its protein is CASSQEVSIGGEQYF.

The chain is built from TRBV5-6 and TRBJ1-1; 7 nucleotides align to TRBD1. Trimming took 2 bases from V and 12 from J; bases not matched to a gene: 4. Germline values: CDR1 SGHDT, CDR2 YYEEEE. CDR3 length equals 11 residues. This CDR3 is CASSFDRESFF. The CDR3 bases are TGTGCCAGCAGCTTTGACAGGGAATCTTTCTTT.

The rearrangement uses TRBV19 and TRBJ1-5; TRBD1 might be the D (5 bases). The CDR3 has 16 residues. Germline V gene data show CDR1 as LNHDA and CDR2 as SQIVND (reference sequence). V was pared by 5 bases and J by 6 bases, with 20 bases between. The CDR3 sequence is CASSPTHGAPRQPQHF. CDR3 sequence (DNA): TGTGCCAGTAGTCCGACCCACGGGGCGCCGCGTCAGCCCCAGCATTTT.

CDR3 amino acids: CASSLEGRAYEQFF. Written as DNA, the CDR3 is TGTGCCAGCAGCTTAGAGGGGAGGGCCTATGAGCAGTTCTTC. The chain has TRBV7-9 and TRBJ2-1; 7 bases are shared with TRBD2. The germline gives CDR1 SEHNR, CDR2 FQNEAQ (reference sequence). With 1 base clipped from V and 8 bases from J, the junction kept 5 bases outside the gene matches. The CDR3 contains 14 residues.

CDR3 sequence (DNA): TGCAGCGTGTGGGAAGGCCTGACTCAGTACTTC. It specifies CSVWEGLTQYF. This chain uses TRBV29-1 with TRBJ2-4, with D unresolved. Trimming removed 6 bases from V and 12 bases from J, with 15 bases in between. The CDR3 spans 11 residues. Per the germline V gene, CDR1 is SQVTM and CDR2 is ANQGSEA.

V gene TRBV7-9 combines with J gene TRBJ2-7; the match to TRBD2 covers 11 bases. The germline gives CDR1 SEHNR, CDR2 FQNEAQ (reference sequence). J gave up 5 bases and V 5 bases, and 14 bases lay outside the gene matches. The CDR3 is 17 residues long. The CDR3 DNA sequence: TGTGCCAGCAGCCCCGTTTTGGGGTTAGCGGGAGGGAACGAGCAGTACTTC. It translates to CASSPVLGLAGGNEQYF.

This chain uses TRBV6-4 with TRBJ2-3; 7 nucleotides agree with TRBD1. The CDR3 length is 14 residues. Germline CDR1 and CDR2: MRHNA and SNTAGT. The V gene end was trimmed by 8 bases and the J gene end by 4 bases; junction bases not matched to a gene: 9. Written as DNA, the CDR3 is TGTGCCAGCCTACCAGGGACAGACCCAGATACGCAGTATTTT. It translates to CASLPGTDPDTQYF.

The gene calls are TRBV7-9 and TRBJ2-1; D is possibly TRBD1 or TRBD2 (6 bases each). The germline V gene encodes CDR1 SEHNR and CDR2 FQNEAQ (reference sequence). V was trimmed by 1 base and J by 7 bases, leaving 14 bases between them. This CDR3 region has 15 residues. This CDR3 is CASSLVGGIVNEQFF. The DNA for the CDR3 is TGTGCCAGCAGCTTAGTAGGGGGGATAGTAAATGAGCAGTTCTTC. Using reference TRBV7-9 and TRBJ2-1 for the parts outside the CDR3, the full variable domain is DTGVSQNPRHKITKRGQNVTFRCDPISEHNRLYWYRQTLGQGPEFLTYFQNEAQLEKSRLLSDRFSAERPKGSFSTLEIQRTEQGDSAMYLCASSLVGGIVNEQFFGPGTRLTVL.

The chain carries TRBV7-9 and TRBJ2-7; 12 bases align to TRBD1. The CDR3 sequence is 17 residues long. With V trimmed by 5 bases and J by 4 bases, 12 bases remained unmatched. Germline CDR1 SEHNR, CDR2 FQNEAQ (reference sequence). The chain's CDR3 is CASSEGQGATILYEQYF. CDR3 DNA sequence: TGTGCCAGCAGCGAGGGACAGGGGGCGACGATCCTGTACGAGCAGTACTTC.

The chain recombines TRBV28 with TRBJ1-5; unclear D gene. CDR3 length: 14 amino acids. V dropped 3 bases and J dropped 1 base, with 7 bases sitting between them. From germline, CDR1 is MDHEN and CDR2 SYDVKM. CDR3 residues: CASSFQESNQPQHF. The CDR3 DNA reads as TGTGCCAGCAGTTTCCAGGAAAGCAATCAGCCCCAGCATTTT. Full variable domain (remainder filled in from reference TRBV28 and TRBJ1-5): DVKVTQSSRYLVKRTGEKVFLECVQDMDHENMFWYRQDPGLGLRLIYFSYDVKMKEKGDIPEGYSVSREKKERFSLILESASTNQTSMYLCASSFQESNQPQHFGDGTRLSIL.

The V and J genes are TRBV6-5 and TRBJ2-1, with 7 bases lining up with TRBD1. Trimming at V came to 2 bases and at J to 7 bases, leaving 2 bases not matched to a gene. This CDR3 contains 13 residues. Germline CDR1 reads MNHEY; CDR2 reads SVGAGI. CDR3 nucleotide sequence: TGTGCCAGCAGTTACCCGACAGGGAATGAGCAGTTCTTC. Protein product: CASSYPTGNEQFF.

The rearrangement uses TRBV30 and TRBJ1-3; D gene uncertain. Looked up from germline, CDR1 is GTSNPN and CDR2 is SVGIG (reference sequence). CDR3 length: 11 residues. Trimming pared 4 bases from V and 3 bases from J, leaving 4 bases between. CDR3 loop: CAWNVGNTIYF. DNA for the CDR3: TGTGCCTGGAACGTTGGAAACACCATATATTTT.

The V and J genes are TRBV2 and TRBJ2-7; D remains ambiguous. The germline V gene encodes CDR1 SNHLY and CDR2 FYNNEI. V shed 1 base and J shed 3 bases, with 10 bases lying between them. The CDR3 is 14 residues long. This chain's CDR3 is CASSEGSVGYEQYF. The CDR3 bases are TGTGCCAGCAGTGAAGGCTCAGTAGGCTACGAGCAGTACTTC.

The chain couples TRBV5-1 to TRBJ1-5, with 7 positions matching TRBD1. Germline lookup yields CDR1 SGHRS and CDR2 YFSETQ. The CDR3 has 14 residues. V was pared by 3 bases and J by 7 bases, with 7 bases of the junction left unmatched. The CDR3 is CASSSDRDGQPQHF. CDR3 nucleotide sequence: TGCGCCAGCAGCTCCGACAGGGACGGGCAGCCCCAGCATTTT.